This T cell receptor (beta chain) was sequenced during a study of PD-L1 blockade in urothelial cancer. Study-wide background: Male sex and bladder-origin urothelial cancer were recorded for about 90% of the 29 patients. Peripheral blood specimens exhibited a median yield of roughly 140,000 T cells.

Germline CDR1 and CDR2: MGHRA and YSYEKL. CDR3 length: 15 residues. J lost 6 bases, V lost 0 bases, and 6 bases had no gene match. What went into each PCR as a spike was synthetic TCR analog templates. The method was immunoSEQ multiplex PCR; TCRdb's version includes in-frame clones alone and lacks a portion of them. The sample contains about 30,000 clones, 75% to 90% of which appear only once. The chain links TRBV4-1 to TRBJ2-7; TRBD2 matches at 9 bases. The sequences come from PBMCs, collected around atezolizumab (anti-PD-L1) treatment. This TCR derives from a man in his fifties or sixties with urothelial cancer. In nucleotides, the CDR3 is TGCGCCAGCAGCCAAGATGAGCCTAGCGGGATCGAGCAGTACTTC. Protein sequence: CASSQDEPSGIEQYF.